What follows are 15 T cell receptor beta chains derived from one specimen sequenced in a study of regulatory T cells in long-lasting Graves disease. CDR3-region Arm-PCR and iRepertoire HTBI primers produced the TCR beta libraries. TCRdb ran MiXCR on the multiplex PCR reads and lists one entry per CDR3 protein. The table includes approximately 460,000 distinct CDR3 sequences, roughly 15% detected once. The time point is: newly diagnosed GD, antithyroid drugs for less than 3 months. Scientists built the TCR library using RNA that was extracted from PBMCs. These data are also associated with another study on T cells in Graves' hyperthyroidism and ophthalmopathy.

Source: peripheral blood mononuclear cells (PBMCs), taken at new diagnosis, from a patient treated with antithyroid drugs. All receptors derive from a woman under 40 with Graves disease.

This clonotype has a count of ten or more. The chain is built from TRBV12-5 and TRBJ1-1, with D perhaps TRBD1 (6 bases). The CDR3 has 16 residues. V lost 0 bases and J lost 0, with 11 bases in between. Germline V gene lookup returns CDR1 LGHNT and CDR2 FRNRAP. The CDR3 loop reads CASGLVLGQLNTEAFF. For the CDR3, the DNA is TGTGCTAGTGGTTTGGTCCTAGGACAGCTGAACACTGAAGCTTTCTTT.

This clonotype was recorded a few times. The chain carries TRBV5-1 and TRBJ1-1; D uncertain. Trimming cost V 2 bases and J 11 bases, with 19 bases left between them. The CDR3 loop spans 14 amino acids. Germline loops: CDR1 SGHRS, CDR2 YFSETQ. CDR3 nucleotide sequence: TGCGCCAGCAGCTTATGGGAAGGGAGGAGTTTGGCTTTCTTT. Its translation: CASSLWEGRSLAFF. The whole variable domain, filled in from reference TRBV5-1 and TRBJ1-1, reads KAGVTQTPRYLIKTRGQQVTLSCSPISGHRSVSWYQQTPGQGLQFLFEYFSETQRNKGNFPGRFSGRQFSNSRSEMNVSTLELGDSALYLCASSLWEGRSLAFFGQGTRLTVV.

The rearrangement joins TRBV28 to TRBJ2-6; TRBD1 aligns across 9 bases. Trimming cost V 4 bases and J 2 bases; bases outside gene matches: 9. The germline CDR1 and CDR2 sequences are MDHEN and SYDVKM. This CDR3 is 18 amino acids long. CDR3 protein: CASSYAGQGLAGANVLTF. In nucleotides, the CDR3 is TGTGCCAGCAGTTACGCCGGACAGGGGCTGGCTGGGGCCAACGTCCTGACTTTC.

This clonotype was counted a few times. The chain employs TRBV10-3 and TRBJ2-1, with 8 positions matching TRBD2. The V segment lost 8 bases and the J segment 5 bases; nucleotides outside the gene matches: 14. The germline gives CDR1 ENHRY, CDR2 SYGVKD. The CDR3 is 16 residues long. The CDR3 coding sequence is TGTGCCATCTCCGCGGGGGGCGGGCGGGGGGACAATGAGCAGTTCTTC. Its translation is CAISAGGGRGDNEQFF.

This sequence joins TRBV20-1 and TRBJ2-5, with D unclear. V dropped 0 bases and J dropped 5 bases, with 16 bases sitting between them. CDR1 is DFQATT and CDR2 is SNEGSKA in the germline V gene (reference sequence). The CDR3 runs to 15 residues. The CDR3 sequence: CSARDRAPAGETQYF. DNA of the CDR3: TGCAGTGCTAGAGATCGGGCCCCTGCCGGGGAGACCCAGTACTTC.

This clonotype showed up many times. The V and J genes are TRBV27 and TRBJ2-1; no definite D call. Germline lookup yields CDR1 MNHEY and CDR2 SMNVEV (reference sequence). CDR3 length equals 16 residues. The germline V and J ends were trimmed by 5 bases and 4 bases, with 18 bases remaining between them. The CDR3 here is CASSLSTHARYNEQFF. The CDR3 nucleotides read TGTGCCAGCAGTCTCTCGACGCACGCGCGTTACAATGAGCAGTTCTTC.

There are many counts of this clonotype. The V call is TRBV5-1, the J call TRBJ2-3, with TRBD1 matching 10 bases. The CDR3 has 14 residues. Trimming took 9 bases from V and 1 from J; bases not matched to a gene: 5. Germline V gives CDR1 SGHRS, CDR2 YFSETQ. CDR3 sequence reads: CATNGQGGTDTQYF. CDR3 DNA sequence: TGCGCCACCAACGGACAGGGGGGCACAGATACGCAGTATTTT. Full variable domain (outside the CDR3, taken from reference TRBV5-1 and TRBJ2-3): KAGVTQTPRYLIKTRGQQVTLSCSPISGHRSVSWYQQTPGQGLQFLFEYFSETQRNKGNFPGRFSGRQFSNSRSEMNVSTLELGDSALYLCATNGQGGTDTQYFGPGTRLTVL.

This clonotype was picked up many times. This chain uses TRBV20-1 with TRBJ2-5; D is uncertain. The V end lost 4 bases, the J end lost 2 bases, and 8 bases lay between the germline ends. Per the germline V gene, CDR1 is DFQATT and CDR2 is SNEGSKA (reference sequence). The CDR3 contains 12 residues. In DNA form, the CDR3 reads TGCAGTGCTAAGGGTCAGCAAGAGACCCAGTACTTC. Translation gives CSAKGQQETQYF.

The chain couples TRBV14 to TRBJ1-1, with D unresolved. CDR3 length equals 16 residues. The V gene's germline CDR1 is SGHDN and CDR2 FVKESK. Trimming left V 4 bases short and J 3 bases short, with 18 bases between. This CDR3 is CASSPGGGRLDTEAFF. The CDR3, as DNA: TGTGCCAGCAGCCCTGGAGGCGGGCGTTTGGACACTGAAGCTTTCTTT.

The sample holds many counts of this clonotype. This chain joins TRBV6-1 and TRBJ2-1; the match to TRBD1 covers 8 bases. Trimming removed 6 bases from V and 2 bases from J; junction bases left unmatched: 6. CDR1 and CDR2 (germline): MNHNS, SASEGT. The CDR3 loop spans 15 amino acids. The CDR3 nucleotides are TGTGCCAGCAGGGTGACAGGGGATACCTACAATGAGCAGTTCTTC. Amino acid sequence: CASRVTGDTYNEQFF.

The chain links TRBV25-1 to TRBJ2-5; 13 bases align to TRBD2. Trimming took 4 bases from V and 1 from J; bases not matched to a gene: 3. The germline CDR1 and CDR2 sequences are MGHDK and SYGVNS. The CDR3 is made up of 16 amino acids. In DNA form, the CDR3 reads TGTGCCAGCAGTGGTGGGACTAGCGGGATCCAAGAGACCCAGTACTTC. This codes for CASSGGTSGIQETQYF.

This clonotype was counted a few times. The chain uses TRBV7-8 and TRBJ2-7; 8 nucleotides align to TRBD1. V lost 5 bases, J lost 4 bases, and 13 bases stayed unmatched. CDR1 is SGHVS and CDR2 is FQNEAQ in the germline V gene. This CDR3 has 16 residues. CDR3 sequence: CASSPRTGRTWYEQYF. The CDR3 region has the DNA TGTGCCAGCAGCCCTAGGACAGGGCGGACCTGGTACGAGCAGTACTTC.

CDR3 protein: CASSLGKSGRVISYEQYF. CDR3 nucleotide sequence: TGTGCCAGCAGTTTAGGGAAGAGCGGGAGGGTAATCTCCTACGAGCAGTACTTC. The rearrangement links TRBV27 to TRBJ2-7, with 10 bases aligning to TRBD2. Germline loops: CDR1 MNHEY, CDR2 SMNVEV (reference sequence). The CDR3 length is 18 residues. V shed 2 bases and J 0 bases; nucleotides not matched to a gene: 10.

In the case of this clonotype: With a much larger clone just one base away, this may be a read error. The V gene is TRBV7-2, the J gene TRBJ2-6; D gene ambiguous. Trimming shortened V by 7 bases and J by 0 bases, and 13 bases separated the two germline ends. The V gene's germline CDR1 is SGHTA and CDR2 FQGNSA. CDR3 size: 16 residues. CDR3 bases: TGTGCCAGCAACCTGGACCGATTCTCTGGGGCCAACGTCCTGACTTTC. This encodes CASNLDRFSGANVLTF.

This clonotype has at least ten counts. V and J are TRBV28 and TRBJ2-5; D tentatively fits TRBD1 or TRBD2 (6 bases each). V was pared by 5 bases and J by 2 bases, with 18 bases between. Germline CDR1 reads MDHEN; CDR2 reads SYDVKM. The CDR3 length is 16 residues. The CDR3 protein is CASSTSVGGKQETQYF. The CDR3 nucleotides are TGTGCCAGCAGTACCTCCGTAGGGGGGAAACAAGAGACCCAGTACTTC.